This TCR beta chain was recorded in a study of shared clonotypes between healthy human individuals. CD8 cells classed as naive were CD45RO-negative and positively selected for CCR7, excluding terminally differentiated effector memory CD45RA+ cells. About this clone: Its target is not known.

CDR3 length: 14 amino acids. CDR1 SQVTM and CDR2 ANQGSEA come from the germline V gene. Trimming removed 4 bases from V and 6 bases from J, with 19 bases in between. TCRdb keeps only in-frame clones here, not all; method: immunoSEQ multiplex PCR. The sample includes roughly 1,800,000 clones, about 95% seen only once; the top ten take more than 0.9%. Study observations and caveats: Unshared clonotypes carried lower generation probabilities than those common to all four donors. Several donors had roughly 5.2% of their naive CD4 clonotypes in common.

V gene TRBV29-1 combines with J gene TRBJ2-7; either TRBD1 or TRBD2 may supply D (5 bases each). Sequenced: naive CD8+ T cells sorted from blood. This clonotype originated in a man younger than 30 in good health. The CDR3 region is CSVVLLGARGEQYF. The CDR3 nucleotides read TGCAGCGTTGTCCTACTAGGGGCGAGGGGCGAGCAGTACTTC.